The 13 T cell receptor beta chains below come from one sample, sequenced in a study of T cell responses to AZD1222 COVID-19 vaccine. Some clones are missing from TCRdb's copy, which holds only in-frame ones; the method was immunoSEQ multiplex PCR. This table has roughly 100,000 clones, roughly 89% appearing once. Material: peripheral blood, obtained 28 days after the second AZD1222 dose. These TCRs come from an adult who received the AZD1222 COVID-19 vaccine.

V is TRBV5-1 and J is TRBJ2-1, with D unresolved. Between the trimmed V and J ends, which lost 4 bases and 0 bases, there was a span of 14 bases. The CDR3 runs to 16 residues. The germline gives CDR1 SGHRS, CDR2 YFSETQ. The CDR3 protein is CASSPTILSSYNEQFF. The DNA for the CDR3 is TGCGCCAGCAGCCCGACGATTCTCAGCTCCTACAATGAGCAGTTCTTC.

The chain uses TRBV27 and TRBJ2-1; D is perhaps TRBD2 (6 bases). Germline CDR1 is MNHEY and CDR2 is SMNVEV (reference sequence). This CDR3 spans 13 amino acids. Trimming took off 0 bases at V and 14 bases at J, with 14 bases between the two ends. CDR3 coding DNA: TGTGCCAGCAGTTTATCACCGCAGGGAGGTGAGTTCTTC. It translates to CASSLSPQGGEFF.

This clone was seen ten or more times. The rearrangement links TRBV5-1 to TRBJ2-5, with TRBD1 matching 11 bases. The V gene's germline CDR1 is SGHRS and CDR2 YFSETQ. The CDR3 is 15 residues long. V shed 4 bases and J 5 bases; nucleotides not matched to a gene: 7. The CDR3 DNA follows: TGCGCCAGCAGCCGCGGACAGGGGGCGTGGGAGACCCAGTACTTC. Its translation: CASSRGQGAWETQYF. Filled out from reference TRBV5-1 and TRBJ2-5, the complete variable domain reads KAGVTQTPRYLIKTRGQQVTLSCSPISGHRSVSWYQQTPGQGLQFLFEYFSETQRNKGNFPGRFSGRQFSNSRSEMNVSTLELGDSALYLCASSRGQGAWETQYFGPGTRLLVL.

The chain recombines TRBV6-1 with TRBJ2-7, with no clear D. Trimming stripped 1 base from V and 3 bases from J, with 13 bases between. The CDR3 consists of 15 residues. Germline CDR1 reads MNHNS; CDR2 reads SASEGT. The CDR3 DNA reads as TGTGCCAGCAGTGAAGGCCCTACCCCTGACTACGAGCAGTACTTC. Translating it yields CASSEGPTPDYEQYF.

The chain has TRBV4-3 and TRBJ1-2, with D unclear. Germline CDR1 and CDR2: LGHNA and YSLEER. This CDR3 region has 15 residues. The germline V and J ends were trimmed by 0 bases and 7 bases, with 15 bases remaining between them. This CDR3 reads CASSQDGTGIGGYTF. CDR3 sequence (DNA): TGCGCCAGCAGCCAAGATGGTACGGGGATAGGTGGCTACACCTTC.

The V call is TRBV4-1, the J call TRBJ2-2; D is ambiguous. This CDR3 region has 16 residues. Looked up from germline, CDR1 is MGHRA and CDR2 is YSYEKL. Deletions cut 0 bases from V and 3 bases from J, with 11 bases between. CDR3 amino acids: CASSQESSSDTGELFF. CDR3 sequence (DNA): TGCGCCAGCAGCCAAGAGAGTTCCTCAGACACCGGGGAGCTGTTTTTT.

V gene TRBV6-5 combines with J gene TRBJ1-5; TRBD1 matches at 10 bases. Losses at the gene ends were 4 bases for V and 7 bases for J; bases not matched to a gene: 7. CDR3 length: 15 amino acids. Germline V lookup: CDR1 MNHEY, CDR2 SVGAGI. DNA of the CDR3: TGTGCCAGCAGTTTGACAGGGGGCGCCGGCCAGCCCCAGCATTTT. Translating it yields CASSLTGGAGQPQHF.

The chain links TRBV7-2 to TRBJ2-5; 8 bases align to TRBD2. This CDR3 region has 16 residues. V lost 5 bases and J lost 5; bases outside the gene matches: 13. CDR1 SGHTA and CDR2 FQGNSA come from the germline V gene. The CDR3 nucleotides are TGTGCCAGCAGCATGAGGTCGACGGGAGGGAAGGAGACCCAGTACTTC. Translation gives CASSMRSTGGKETQYF.

The chain couples TRBV28 to TRBJ1-4, with a weak D call TRBD1 (5 bases). There are 15 residues in the CDR3. The V and J ends lost 6 bases and 5 bases respectively, with 16 bases between them. The germline gives CDR1 MDHEN, CDR2 SYDVKM. Written as DNA, the CDR3 is TGTGCCAGCAGATCCCAGGGTGGTGGAAATGAAAAACTGTTTTTT. It encodes CASRSQGGGNEKLFF.

This chain links TRBV7-6 with TRBJ2-1; 9 bases are shared with TRBD2. The length of the CDR3 is 15 residues. The germline gives CDR1 SGHVS, CDR2 FNYEAQ. V lost 4 bases, J lost 4 bases, and 5 bases stayed unmatched. The CDR3 spells CASSSLAGKYNEQFF. The CDR3 coding sequence is TGTGCCAGCAGCTCTCTAGCGGGAAAGTACAATGAGCAGTTCTTC. The whole variable domain, filled in from reference TRBV7-6 and TRBJ2-1, reads GAGVSQSPRYKVTKRGQDVALRCDPISGHVSLYWYRQALGQGPEFLTYFNYEAQQDKSGLPNDRFSAERPEGSISTLTIQRTEQRDSAMYRCASSSLAGKYNEQFFGPGTRLTVL.

V and J are TRBV29-1 and TRBJ2-2; 9 bases are shared with TRBD1. V shed 3 bases, J shed 3 bases, and the junction held 8 bases outside the gene matches. The CDR3 is 16 residues long. Germline CDR1 SQVTM, CDR2 ANQGSEA. CDR3 nucleotides: TGCAGCGTTGAGGGATACGGGACAGGGCACACCGGGGAGCTGTTTTTT. This encodes CSVEGYGTGHTGELFF.

The genes are TRBV28 and TRBJ2-7, with D perhaps TRBD1 or TRBD2 (5 bases each). There are 15 residues in the CDR3. The V end lost 6 bases, the J end lost 2 bases, and 17 bases lay between the germline ends. Per germline, CDR1 MDHEN and CDR2 SYDVKM. CDR3 DNA sequence: TGTGCCAGCAGCCTGCTGGGGGAGCTTGCCTACGAGCAGTACTTC. Its protein is CASSLLGELAYEQYF.

This clone occurred a few times. CDR3 loop: CASSLGRSRDRGRNTEAFF. For the CDR3, the DNA is TGTGCCAGCAGCTTAGGAAGGTCCCGGGACAGGGGGAGGAACACTGAAGCTTTCTTT. The gene calls are TRBV7-2 and TRBJ1-1; the match to TRBD1 covers 11 bases. The CDR3 spans 19 residues. Germline V gives CDR1 SGHTA, CDR2 FQGNSA. The junction had 11 bases not matched to a gene; V was cut back by 1 base and J by 1 base.